This TCR beta chain was sequenced in a study of a mutant IDH1 vaccine in newly diagnosed glioma. Time point meaning: baseline, week 1 (first vaccination visit). Stated treatment: pre-vaccination baseline after standard-of-care therapy. There are 16 residues in the CDR3. CDR1 is MGHDK and CDR2 is SYGVNS in the germline V gene. V dropped 3 bases and J dropped 1 base, with 12 bases sitting between them. Concerning this clone: Its antigen is unknown.

Study observations and caveats: With respect to changes in top peripheral T cell clonotypes, pseudoprogression seemed unrelated. Researchers report vaccine-induced immune responses in 80% to 95% of patients.

Only in-frame clones appear in the TCRdb table, and some are missing; sequencing was by immunoSEQ multiplex PCR. In the table there are about 51,000 clones, around 80% of which are singletons. Material: PBMCs, obtained from a glioma patient treated with radiotherapy, temozolomide or both. The chain links TRBV25-1 to TRBJ2-2; D possibly corresponds to TRBD1 (6 bases). The receptor was isolated from a middle-aged woman with glioma. The DNA of the CDR3 is TGTGCCAGCAGTGACCTCGGGACAAAGAACACCGGGGAGCTGTTTTTT. Its translation: CASSDLGTKNTGELFF.